This TCR beta chain was captured in a study of T cell changes during pregnancy in multiple sclerosis. TCRdb's table, derived via immunoSEQ multiplex PCR, lists solely in-frame clones and lacks some. The table lists 100,000 or so clones, over 85% of them singletons, with 1% to 1.5% in the top ten. Remarks on this clone: This same CDR3 is encoded by further DNA sequences in the sample.

After removal of 4 bases from V and 3 bases from J, the junction contained 3 bases not matched to a gene. This CDR3 has 15 amino acids. Germline V gene lookup returns CDR1 SGHRS and CDR2 YFSETQ. This chain joins TRBV5-1 and TRBJ2-1; 11 bases are a match to TRBD2. The clonotype originates from a female donor with multiple sclerosis, enrolled in a pregnancy study. The material was peripheral blood, obtained in the second trimester of pregnancy. In DNA form, the CDR3 reads TGCGCCAGCAGCCCAGGACTAGCGGGCTACAATGAGCAGTTCTTC. This sequence encodes CASSPGLAGYNEQFF.